The 21 T cell receptor beta chains reported below all come from one sample, sequenced in a study of Graves' ophthalmopathy and Graves' hyperthyroidism. Amplification of TCR beta CDR3 regions used RNA transcripts. First-round RT-PCR with HTBI primers preceded a second-round multiplex PCR. From the multiplex PCR reads, TCRdb called clonotypes with MiXCR, one entry per CDR3 protein. The sample records 620,000 or so distinct CDR3 sequences, about 20% being singletons. Input material: peripheral blood. The source of these receptors is a woman younger than 35 with stable Graves' hyperthyroidism. Some clones in this sample may be carry-over from other donors' samples.

Many counts were recorded for this clonotype. V and J are TRBV20-1 and TRBJ1-2; tentative D call: TRBD1 (5 bases). Germline CDR1 DFQATT, CDR2 SNEGSKA (reference sequence). The V end lost 6 bases, the J end lost 5 bases, and 19 bases lay between the germline ends. The CDR3 extends over 14 amino acids. This CDR3 is CSAPQGRDWYGYTF. DNA of the CDR3: TGCAGTGCACCCCAGGGCAGGGATTGGTATGGCTACACCTTC.

This clonotype showed up many times. This chain links TRBV6-2 or TRBV6-3 with TRBJ1-6; D is undetermined. The CDR3 runs to 15 residues. Germline V CDR1 and CDR2: MNHEY, SVGEGT. V lost 4 bases and J lost 9, with 16 bases in between. This CDR3 reads CASSWDAGMSSPLHF. Here the CDR3 DNA reads TGTGCCAGCAGTTGGGATGCCGGGATGTCTTCACCCCTCCACTTT.

The chain recombines TRBV12-3 or TRBV12-4 with TRBJ2-7; 7 positions match TRBD1. This CDR3 is built from 15 residues. J was trimmed by 1 base and V by 5 bases; bases with no gene match: 8. The CDR3 bases are TGTGCCAGCAGTGTCCTCAGACAGGGTTCCTACGAGCAGTACTTC. Translation gives CASSVLRQGSYEQYF.

This clonotype was seen at least ten times. The chain carries TRBV20-1 and TRBJ2-2; D might be TRBD1 (6 bases). The CDR3 loop spans 14 amino acids. V was shortened by 6 bases and J by 0 bases, with 11 bases between the two germline ends. CDR1 DFQATT and CDR2 SNEGSKA come from the germline V gene (reference sequence). The CDR3 is CSADTGTNTGELFF. The CDR3 coding sequence is TGCAGTGCGGACACAGGGACGAACACCGGGGAGCTGTTTTTT.

This clonotype showed up just once. J is TRBJ1-1 and V is TRBV11-2, with 8 nucleotides matching TRBD1. With V trimmed by 5 bases and J by 0 bases, 8 bases remained unmatched. Germline CDR1 reads SGHAT; CDR2 reads FQNNGV. CDR3 length: 16 residues. CDR3 sequence (DNA): TGTGCCAGCAGCCCATCCCCAGGGGGCATGAACACTGAAGCTTTCTTT. Protein sequence: CASSPSPGGMNTEAFF.

This clonotype was seen repeatedly, ten times or more. The V call is TRBV6-1, the J call TRBJ1-2; unclear D gene. Germline-derived CDR1 and CDR2 are MNHNS and SASEGT. With 2 bases removed from V and 5 bases from J, the gap between germline ends came to 6 bases. The CDR3 spans 12 residues. The CDR3 DNA is TGTGCCAGCAGTGAAAGGAATTATGGCTACACCTTC. It is translated as CASSERNYGYTF.

In its sample, this clonotype was seen many times. The chain is built from TRBV6-1 and TRBJ2-7, with 10 positions matching TRBD2. V was clipped by 3 bases and J by 2 bases; unmatched bases: 7. CDR3 length equals 16 residues. Germline V gene sequence: CDR1 MNHNS, CDR2 SASEGT. In nucleotides, the CDR3 is TGTGCCAGCAGTGATCCAACCGGGACTAGCGCCTACGAGCAGTACTTC. Its translation is CASSDPTGTSAYEQYF.

This clonotype showed up many times. The V and J genes are TRBV12-3 or TRBV12-4 and TRBJ1-5; 7 bases are a match to TRBD1. The ends lost 3 bases at V and 4 bases at J; junction bases unmatched: 6. The CDR3 covers 15 residues. CDR3 sequence: CASSLAGQQNQPQHF. The CDR3 DNA reads TGTGCCAGCAGTTTGGCGGGACAGCAAAATCAGCCCCAGCATTTT.

This clonotype has ten or more counts. The CDR3: CASSIRTGGNEAFF. For the CDR3, the DNA is TGCGCCAGCAGCATTCGGACAGGGGGAAATGAAGCTTTCTTT. The chain carries TRBV5-1 and TRBJ1-1, with 10 positions matching TRBD1. The CDR3 totals 14 residues. CDR1 and CDR2 (germline): SGHRS, YFSETQ. Trimming cost V 4 bases and J 7 bases; bases outside gene matches: 7.

This clonotype was counted ten times or more. The rearrangement joins TRBV19 to TRBJ1-1; a weak D match, TRBD1 (5 bases). The V gene's germline CDR1 is LNHDA and CDR2 SQIVND (reference sequence). The CDR3 is 14 residues long. The V end lost 8 bases, the J end lost 3 bases, and 16 bases lay between the germline ends. In DNA, the CDR3 is TGTGCCAGTGCAGGGTACTCAAGGGACACTGAAGCTTTCTTT. Its protein product is CASAGYSRDTEAFF.

The chain uses TRBV27 and TRBJ2-7; TRBD2 agrees at 8 bases. Germline V gives CDR1 MNHEY, CDR2 SMNVEV (reference sequence). The CDR3 consists of 15 residues. V lost 4 bases, J lost 7 bases, and 12 bases stayed unmatched. CDR3 DNA: TGTGCCAGCAGTTGGGGACTAGGCGAGTCTTGGGAGCAGTACTTC. Translated, it gives CASSWGLGESWEQYF.

Turning to this clonotype: This may stem from a read error, because a much larger clone lies one nucleotide away. The chain is built from TRBV6-5 and TRBJ1-1; D is possibly TRBD1 (5 bases). This CDR3 has 15 residues. Trimming stripped 2 bases from V and 2 bases from J, with 12 bases between. Germline V gene lookup returns CDR1 MNHEY and CDR2 SVGAGI. CDR3 sequence: CASSYARGGNTEAFF. Written as DNA, the CDR3 is TGTGCCAGCAGTTACGCCCGGGGCGGAAACACTGAAGCTTTCTTT.

This clonotype was counted a single time. The chain combines TRBV11-2 with TRBJ1-6; D is unresolved. V was pared by 5 bases and J by 4 bases, with 9 bases between. Germline CDR1 and CDR2: SGHAT and FQNNGV. The CDR3 contains 14 residues. This chain's CDR3 is CASSIGQYNSPLHF. The CDR3 DNA follows: TGTGCCAGCAGCATTGGGCAGTATAATTCACCCCTCCACTTT.

This clonotype was seen more than once but under ten times. The gene calls are TRBV14 and TRBJ1-1; D uncertain. CDR1 and CDR2 from the germline V gene are SGHDN and FVKESK. The CDR3 has 17 residues. Trimming took 4 bases from V and 0 from J, leaving 18 bases between them. The DNA of the CDR3 is TGTGCCAGCAGCCTGCCTCCTGGGAAAGGATTGAACACTGAAGCTTTCTTT. Its translation is CASSLPPGKGLNTEAFF.

Details on this clonotype: A read error may explain this, as a much larger clone is one base away. The final CDR3 position lacks the conserved phenylalanine or tryptophan, pointing to a likely read error. The CDR3 loop is CASSDRFLTGMNTEAFV. For the CDR3, the DNA is TGTGCCAGCAGCGACCGTTTTCTGACAGGGATGAACACTGAAGCTTTCGTT. The chain employs TRBV6-4 and TRBJ1-1, with 7 bases that match TRBD1. V lost 6 bases and J lost 0; bases outside the gene matches: 13. This CDR3 is built from 17 residues. CDR1 MRHNA and CDR2 SNTAGT come from the germline V gene.

This clonotype was counted many times. The chain has TRBV9 and TRBJ1-1; D is uncertain. This CDR3 spans 12 amino acids. With 0 bases removed from V and 3 bases from J, the gap between germline ends came to 3 bases. Germline V gives CDR1 SGDLS, CDR2 YYNGEE. CDR3 loop: CASSVEDTEAFF. The CDR3 nucleotides read TGTGCCAGCAGCGTAGAGGACACTGAAGCTTTCTTT.

The chain has TRBV12-3 or TRBV12-4 and TRBJ1-6; D is unclear. Trimming took off 2 bases at V and 5 bases at J, with 10 bases between the two ends. CDR3 length: 15 amino acids. CDR3 in amino acids: CASSLKTANNSPLHF. CDR3 nucleotides: TGTGCCAGCAGTTTAAAGACGGCGAATAATTCACCCCTCCACTTT.

Concerning this clonotype itself: A read error may explain this, as a much larger clone is one base away. This chain connects TRBV20-1 to TRBJ1-2; unclear D gene. The germline gives CDR1 DFQATT, CDR2 SNEGSKA (reference sequence). This CDR3 contains 12 residues. In DNA form, the CDR3 reads TGCAGTGCTCGAAACGCGGGGTATGGCTACAGCTTC. Amino acid sequence: CSARNAGYGYSF.

This clonotype was detected ten times or more. The CDR3 sequence: CASSDSSRGEAFF. CDR3 nucleotide sequence: TGTGCCAGCAGTGACTCTAGTAGGGGTGAAGCTTTCTTT. The V call is TRBV6-4, the J call TRBJ1-1; D possibly corresponds to TRBD1 (5 bases). CDR3 length: 13 amino acids. CDR1 MRHNA and CDR2 SNTAGT come from the germline V gene. Trimming shortened V by 0 bases and J by 7 bases, and 9 bases separated the two germline ends.

This clonotype was observed many times. V usage is TRBV6-1 and J usage is TRBJ2-7; D possibly corresponds to TRBD2 (7 bases). The length of the CDR3 is 16 residues. CDR1 and CDR2 (germline): MNHNS, SASEGT. Trimming shortened V by 3 bases and J by 3 bases, and 18 bases separated the two germline ends. As DNA, the CDR3 is TGTGCCAGCAGTGATTGGGGGGGCCTTTCACACTACGAGCAGTACTTC. Amino acid sequence: CASSDWGGLSHYEQYF.

This clonotype was seen more than once but under ten times. The V call is TRBV11-2, the J call TRBJ2-3; 9 nucleotides align to TRBD2. After removal of 5 bases from V and 0 bases from J, the junction contained 12 bases not matched to a gene. The V gene's germline CDR1 is SGHAT and CDR2 FQNNGV. The CDR3 spans 18 residues. As DNA, the CDR3 is TGTGCCAGCAGCACACTAGCGGGTGAGGCCACTAGCACAGATACGCAGTATTTT. Encoded protein: CASSTLAGEATSTDTQYF. Complete variable domain (other parts from reference TRBV11-2 and TRBJ2-3): EAGVAQSPRYKIIEKRQSVAFWCNPISGHATLYWYQQILGQGPKLLIQFQNNGVVDDSQLPKDRFSAERLKGVDSTLKIQPAKLEDSAVYLCASSTLAGEATSTDTQYFGPGTRLTVL.